This TCR beta chain comes out of a study of spatial heterogeneity in lung cancer. About the research overall: Detected sequences consistently included more beta-chain ones than alpha-chain ones.

Germline-derived CDR1 and CDR2 are SGHTA and FQGNSA. The CDR3 loop spans 16 amino acids. J lost 1 base, V lost 2 bases, and 7 bases had no gene match. TCRdb passed the 5' RACE reads through MiXCR, listing each CDR3 protein once. The top ten hold around 30% of the sample, which has approximately 40,000 distinct CDR3 sequences, 6.5% to 8.5% seen once. Many counts were recorded for this clonotype. The sample's time point: sample taken at primary tumor resection. Whole RNA from tumor, nontumor lung or frozen PBMC was sequenced unsorted. Patients with untreated early-stage non-small cell lung cancer, numbering approximately 70, were the donors.

The chain recombines TRBV7-2 with TRBJ2-5; TRBD2 aligns across 7 bases. This clonotype was sampled from a male donor with early-stage non-small cell lung cancer. This sample comprised PBMCs, obtained at surgery. The CDR3 DNA sequence: TGTGCCAGCAGCTTACGAAATGGACTAGTCCAAGAGACCCAGTACTTC. It is translated as CASSLRNGLVQETQYF.